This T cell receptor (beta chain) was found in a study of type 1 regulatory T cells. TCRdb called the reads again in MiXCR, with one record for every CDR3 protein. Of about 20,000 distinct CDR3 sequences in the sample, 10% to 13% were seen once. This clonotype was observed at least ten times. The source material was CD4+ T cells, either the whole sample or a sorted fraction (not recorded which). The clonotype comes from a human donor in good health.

Here the CDR3 reads CASTSSGNTIYF. DNA for the CDR3: TGCGCCAGCACCAGCTCTGGAAACACCATATATTTT. The gene calls are TRBV5-1 and TRBJ1-3, with no clear D. CDR3 length equals 12 residues. Trimming removed 6 bases at V and 0 bases at J, with 4 bases between. Per the germline V gene, CDR1 is SGHRS and CDR2 is YFSETQ.